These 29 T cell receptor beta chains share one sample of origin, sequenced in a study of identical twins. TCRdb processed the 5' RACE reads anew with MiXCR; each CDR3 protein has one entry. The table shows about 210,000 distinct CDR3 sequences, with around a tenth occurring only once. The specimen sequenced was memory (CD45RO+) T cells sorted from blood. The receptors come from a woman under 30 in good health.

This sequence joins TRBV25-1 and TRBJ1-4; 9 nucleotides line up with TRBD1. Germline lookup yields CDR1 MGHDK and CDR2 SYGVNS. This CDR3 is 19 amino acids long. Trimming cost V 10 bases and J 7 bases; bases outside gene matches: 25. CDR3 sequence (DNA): TGTGCCACCGGCAAAGGTGGTCCGGGACAGGGCACTTTGCGTGAAAAACTGTTTTTT. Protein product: CATGKGGPGQGTLREKLFF.

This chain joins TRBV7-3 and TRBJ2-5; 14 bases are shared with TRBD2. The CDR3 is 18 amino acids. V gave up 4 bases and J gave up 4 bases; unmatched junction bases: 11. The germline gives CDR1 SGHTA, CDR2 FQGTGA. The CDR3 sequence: CASSSTSGRAGFAETQYF. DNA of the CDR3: TGTGCCAGCAGCTCGACTAGCGGGAGGGCCGGATTTGCAGAGACCCAGTACTTC.

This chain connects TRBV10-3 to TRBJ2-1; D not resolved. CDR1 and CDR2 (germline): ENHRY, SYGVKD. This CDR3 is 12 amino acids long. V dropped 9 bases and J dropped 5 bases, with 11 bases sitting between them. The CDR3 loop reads CAIRVVDNEQFF. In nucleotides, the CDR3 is TGTGCCATTAGGGTAGTGGACAATGAGCAGTTCTTC.

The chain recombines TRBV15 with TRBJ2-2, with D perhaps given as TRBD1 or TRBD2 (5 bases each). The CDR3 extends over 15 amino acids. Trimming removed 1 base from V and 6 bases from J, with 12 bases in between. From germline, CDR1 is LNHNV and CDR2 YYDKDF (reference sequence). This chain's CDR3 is CATSRGGALAGELFF. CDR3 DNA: TGTGCCACCAGCAGAGGAGGGGCCTTAGCCGGGGAGCTGTTTTTT.

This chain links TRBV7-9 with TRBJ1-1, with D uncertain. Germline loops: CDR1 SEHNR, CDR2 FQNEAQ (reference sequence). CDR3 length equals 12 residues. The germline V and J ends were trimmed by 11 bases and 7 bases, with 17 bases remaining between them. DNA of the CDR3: TGTGCCTGCCAAGGGAATTCTCTTGAAGCTTTCTTT. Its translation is CACQGNSLEAFF.

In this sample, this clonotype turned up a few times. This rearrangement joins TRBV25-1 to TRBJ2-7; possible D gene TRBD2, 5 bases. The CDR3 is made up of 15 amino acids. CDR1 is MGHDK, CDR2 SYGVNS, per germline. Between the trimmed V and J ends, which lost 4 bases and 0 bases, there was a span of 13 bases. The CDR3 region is CASSVLAIPSYEQYF. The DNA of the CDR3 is TGTGCCAGCAGTGTGCTAGCCATTCCCTCCTACGAGCAGTACTTC.

CDR3 DNA: TGTGCCAGCAGCTCAATCAACACAGAGACCCAGTACTTC. Its protein product is CASSSINTETQYF. J is TRBJ2-5 and V is TRBV7-2; D gene unclear. There are 13 residues in the CDR3. The germline gives CDR1 SGHTA, CDR2 FQGNSA. Trimming cost V 4 bases and J 4 bases, with 10 bases left between them.

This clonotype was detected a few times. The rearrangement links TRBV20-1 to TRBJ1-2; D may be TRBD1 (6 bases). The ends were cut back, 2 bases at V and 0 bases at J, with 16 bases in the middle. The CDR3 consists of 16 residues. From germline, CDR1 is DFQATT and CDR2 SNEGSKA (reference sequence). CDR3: CSARRGGFGANYGYTF. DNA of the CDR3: TGCAGTGCTAGAAGGGGGGGCTTTGGGGCTAACTATGGCTACACCTTC.

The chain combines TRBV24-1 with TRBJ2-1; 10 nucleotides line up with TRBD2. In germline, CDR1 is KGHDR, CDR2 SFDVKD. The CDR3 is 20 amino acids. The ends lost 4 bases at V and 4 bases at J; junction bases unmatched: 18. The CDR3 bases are TGTGCCACCAGTGACCCCTGGGCTAGCGGGAGTGTAGTGGCTTACAATGAGCAGTTCTTC. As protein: CATSDPWASGSVVAYNEQFF.

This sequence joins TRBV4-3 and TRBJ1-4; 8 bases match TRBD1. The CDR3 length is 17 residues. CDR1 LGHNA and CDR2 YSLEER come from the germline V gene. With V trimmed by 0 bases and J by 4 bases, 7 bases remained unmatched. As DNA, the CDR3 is TGCGCCAGCAGCCAAGAAAGTCTCGACAGGGGTAATGAAAAACTGTTTTTT. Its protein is CASSQESLDRGNEKLFF.

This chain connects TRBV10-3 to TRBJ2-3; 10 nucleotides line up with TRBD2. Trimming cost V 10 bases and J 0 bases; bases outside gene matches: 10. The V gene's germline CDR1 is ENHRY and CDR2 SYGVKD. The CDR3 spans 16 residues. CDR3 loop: CATSGGASSSTDTQYF. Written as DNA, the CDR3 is TGTGCCACCAGCGGGGGGGCATCGTCTAGCACAGATACGCAGTATTTT.

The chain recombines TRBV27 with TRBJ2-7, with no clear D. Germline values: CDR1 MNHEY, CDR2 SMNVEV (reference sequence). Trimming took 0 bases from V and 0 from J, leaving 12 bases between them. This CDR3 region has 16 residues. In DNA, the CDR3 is TGTGCCAGCAGTTTATCGATTGTGGGGATCTCCTACGAGCAGTACTTC. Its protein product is CASSLSIVGISYEQYF.

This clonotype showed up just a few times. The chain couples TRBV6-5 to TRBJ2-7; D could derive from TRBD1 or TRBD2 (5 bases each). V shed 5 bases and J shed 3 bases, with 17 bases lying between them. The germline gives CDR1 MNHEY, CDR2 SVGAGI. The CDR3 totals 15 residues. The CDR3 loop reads CASSHRDAIIYEQYF. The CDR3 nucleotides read TGTGCCAGCAGTCACCGGGACGCCATTATCTACGAGCAGTACTTC.

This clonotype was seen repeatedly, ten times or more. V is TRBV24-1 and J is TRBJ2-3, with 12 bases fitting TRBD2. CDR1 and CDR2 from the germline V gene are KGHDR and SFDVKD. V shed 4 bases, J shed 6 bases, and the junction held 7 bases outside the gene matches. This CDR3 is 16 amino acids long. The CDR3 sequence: CATSDRTSGAGDTQYF. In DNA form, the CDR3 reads TGTGCCACCAGTGACAGGACTAGCGGGGCCGGGGATACGCAGTATTTT.

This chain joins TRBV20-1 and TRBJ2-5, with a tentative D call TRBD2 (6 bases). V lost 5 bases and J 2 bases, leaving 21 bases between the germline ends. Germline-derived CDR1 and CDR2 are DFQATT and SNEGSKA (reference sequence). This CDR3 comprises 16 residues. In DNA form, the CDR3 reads TGCAGTGCTGATATGCGGGGAGTCACTTCTCAAGAGACCCAGTACTTC. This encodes CSADMRGVTSQETQYF.

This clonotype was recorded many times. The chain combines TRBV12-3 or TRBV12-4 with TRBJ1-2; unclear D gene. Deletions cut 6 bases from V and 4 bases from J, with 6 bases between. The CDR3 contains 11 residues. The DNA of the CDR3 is TGTGCCAGCAGGGCGGGCTATGGCTACACCTTC. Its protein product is CASRAGYGYTF.

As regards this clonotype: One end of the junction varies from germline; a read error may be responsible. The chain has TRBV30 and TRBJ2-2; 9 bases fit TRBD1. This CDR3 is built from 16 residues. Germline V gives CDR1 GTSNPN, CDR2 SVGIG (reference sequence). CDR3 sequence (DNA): TGTGCCTGGTCCCGAAAGGGGACAGGGAACGCCGGGGAGCTGTTTTTT. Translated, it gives CAWSRKGTGNAGELFF.

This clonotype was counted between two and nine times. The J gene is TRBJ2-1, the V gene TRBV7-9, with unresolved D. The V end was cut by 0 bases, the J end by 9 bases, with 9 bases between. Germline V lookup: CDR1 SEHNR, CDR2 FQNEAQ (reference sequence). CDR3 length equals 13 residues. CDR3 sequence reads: CASSLAELSEQFF. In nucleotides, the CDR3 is TGTGCCAGCAGCTTAGCGGAGTTAAGTGAGCAGTTCTTC.

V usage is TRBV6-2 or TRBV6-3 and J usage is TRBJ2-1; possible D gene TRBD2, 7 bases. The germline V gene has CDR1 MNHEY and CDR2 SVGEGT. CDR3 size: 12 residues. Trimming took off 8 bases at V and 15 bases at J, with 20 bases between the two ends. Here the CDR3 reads CASGVGGALPFF. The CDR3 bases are TGTGCCAGCGGAGTAGGGGGGGCTCTTCCGTTCTTC.

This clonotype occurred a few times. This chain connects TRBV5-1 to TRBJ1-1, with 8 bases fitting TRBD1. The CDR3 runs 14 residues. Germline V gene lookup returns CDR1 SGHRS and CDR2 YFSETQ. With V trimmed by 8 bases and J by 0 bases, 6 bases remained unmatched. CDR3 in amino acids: CASQTGDMNTEAFF. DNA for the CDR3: TGCGCCAGTCAGACAGGGGACATGAACACTGAAGCTTTCTTT.

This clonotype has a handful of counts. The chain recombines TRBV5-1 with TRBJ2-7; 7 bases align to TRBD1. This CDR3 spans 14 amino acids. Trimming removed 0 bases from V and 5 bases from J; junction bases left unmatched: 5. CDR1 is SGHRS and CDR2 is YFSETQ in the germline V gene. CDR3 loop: CASSLGTGVDEQYF. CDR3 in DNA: TGCGCCAGCAGCTTGGGCACAGGGGTGGACGAGCAGTACTTC.

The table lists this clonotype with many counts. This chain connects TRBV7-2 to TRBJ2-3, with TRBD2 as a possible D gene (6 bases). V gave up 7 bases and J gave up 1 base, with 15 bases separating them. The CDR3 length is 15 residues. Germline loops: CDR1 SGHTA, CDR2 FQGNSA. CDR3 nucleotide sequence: TGTGCCAGCACCCTGGGGCGGGGAGGCACAGATACGCAGTATTTT. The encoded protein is CASTLGRGGTDTQYF.

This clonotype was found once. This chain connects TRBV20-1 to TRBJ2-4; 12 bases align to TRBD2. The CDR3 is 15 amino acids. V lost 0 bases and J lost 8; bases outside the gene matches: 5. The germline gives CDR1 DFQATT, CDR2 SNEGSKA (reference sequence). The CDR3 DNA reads TGCAGTGCTAGAGAGGCTAGCGGGGGGGTTGACATTCAGTACTTC. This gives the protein CSAREASGGVDIQYF.

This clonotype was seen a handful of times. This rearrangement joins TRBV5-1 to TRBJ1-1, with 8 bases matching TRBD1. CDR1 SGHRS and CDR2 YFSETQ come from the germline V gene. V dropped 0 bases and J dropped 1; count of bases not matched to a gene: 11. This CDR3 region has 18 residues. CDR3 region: CASSLGTGSGVRNTEAFF. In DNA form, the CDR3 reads TGCGCCAGCAGCTTGGGGACAGGGAGCGGAGTAAGGAACACTGAAGCTTTCTTT.

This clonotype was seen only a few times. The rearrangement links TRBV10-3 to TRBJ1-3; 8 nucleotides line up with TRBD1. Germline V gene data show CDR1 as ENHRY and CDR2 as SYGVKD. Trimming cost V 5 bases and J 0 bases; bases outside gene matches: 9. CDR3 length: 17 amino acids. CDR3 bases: TGTGCCATCAGTACCGGGACAGGATTGGGCTCTGGAAACACCATATATTTT. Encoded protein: CAISTGTGLGSGNTIYF.

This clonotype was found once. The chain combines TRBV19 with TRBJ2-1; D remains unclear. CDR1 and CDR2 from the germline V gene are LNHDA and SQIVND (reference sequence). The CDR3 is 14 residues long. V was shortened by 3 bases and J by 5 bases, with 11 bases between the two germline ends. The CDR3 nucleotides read TGTGCCAGTAGTATCCCCTATCACAACAATGAGCAGTTCTTC. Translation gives CASSIPYHNNEQFF.

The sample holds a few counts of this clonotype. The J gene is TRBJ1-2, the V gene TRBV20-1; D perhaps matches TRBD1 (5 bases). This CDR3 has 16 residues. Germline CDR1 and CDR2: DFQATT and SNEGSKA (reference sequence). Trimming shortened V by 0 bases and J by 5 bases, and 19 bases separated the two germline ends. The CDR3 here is CSARDGSQGGLYGYTF. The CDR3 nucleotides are TGCAGTGCTAGAGATGGGAGCCAGGGTGGTCTTTATGGCTACACCTTC.

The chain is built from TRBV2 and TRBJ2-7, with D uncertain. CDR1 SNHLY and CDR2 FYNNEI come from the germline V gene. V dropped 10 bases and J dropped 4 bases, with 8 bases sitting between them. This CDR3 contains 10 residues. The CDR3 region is CATLGYEQYF. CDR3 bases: TGTGCCACCCTAGGGTACGAGCAGTACTTC.

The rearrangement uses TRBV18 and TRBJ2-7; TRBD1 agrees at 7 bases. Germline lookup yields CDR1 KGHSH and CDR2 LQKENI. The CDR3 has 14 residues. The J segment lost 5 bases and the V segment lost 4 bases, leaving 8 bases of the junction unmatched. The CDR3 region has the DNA TGTGCCAGCTCACTCCGGACAGGTGGGGACGAGCAGTACTTC. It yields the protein CASSLRTGGDEQYF.